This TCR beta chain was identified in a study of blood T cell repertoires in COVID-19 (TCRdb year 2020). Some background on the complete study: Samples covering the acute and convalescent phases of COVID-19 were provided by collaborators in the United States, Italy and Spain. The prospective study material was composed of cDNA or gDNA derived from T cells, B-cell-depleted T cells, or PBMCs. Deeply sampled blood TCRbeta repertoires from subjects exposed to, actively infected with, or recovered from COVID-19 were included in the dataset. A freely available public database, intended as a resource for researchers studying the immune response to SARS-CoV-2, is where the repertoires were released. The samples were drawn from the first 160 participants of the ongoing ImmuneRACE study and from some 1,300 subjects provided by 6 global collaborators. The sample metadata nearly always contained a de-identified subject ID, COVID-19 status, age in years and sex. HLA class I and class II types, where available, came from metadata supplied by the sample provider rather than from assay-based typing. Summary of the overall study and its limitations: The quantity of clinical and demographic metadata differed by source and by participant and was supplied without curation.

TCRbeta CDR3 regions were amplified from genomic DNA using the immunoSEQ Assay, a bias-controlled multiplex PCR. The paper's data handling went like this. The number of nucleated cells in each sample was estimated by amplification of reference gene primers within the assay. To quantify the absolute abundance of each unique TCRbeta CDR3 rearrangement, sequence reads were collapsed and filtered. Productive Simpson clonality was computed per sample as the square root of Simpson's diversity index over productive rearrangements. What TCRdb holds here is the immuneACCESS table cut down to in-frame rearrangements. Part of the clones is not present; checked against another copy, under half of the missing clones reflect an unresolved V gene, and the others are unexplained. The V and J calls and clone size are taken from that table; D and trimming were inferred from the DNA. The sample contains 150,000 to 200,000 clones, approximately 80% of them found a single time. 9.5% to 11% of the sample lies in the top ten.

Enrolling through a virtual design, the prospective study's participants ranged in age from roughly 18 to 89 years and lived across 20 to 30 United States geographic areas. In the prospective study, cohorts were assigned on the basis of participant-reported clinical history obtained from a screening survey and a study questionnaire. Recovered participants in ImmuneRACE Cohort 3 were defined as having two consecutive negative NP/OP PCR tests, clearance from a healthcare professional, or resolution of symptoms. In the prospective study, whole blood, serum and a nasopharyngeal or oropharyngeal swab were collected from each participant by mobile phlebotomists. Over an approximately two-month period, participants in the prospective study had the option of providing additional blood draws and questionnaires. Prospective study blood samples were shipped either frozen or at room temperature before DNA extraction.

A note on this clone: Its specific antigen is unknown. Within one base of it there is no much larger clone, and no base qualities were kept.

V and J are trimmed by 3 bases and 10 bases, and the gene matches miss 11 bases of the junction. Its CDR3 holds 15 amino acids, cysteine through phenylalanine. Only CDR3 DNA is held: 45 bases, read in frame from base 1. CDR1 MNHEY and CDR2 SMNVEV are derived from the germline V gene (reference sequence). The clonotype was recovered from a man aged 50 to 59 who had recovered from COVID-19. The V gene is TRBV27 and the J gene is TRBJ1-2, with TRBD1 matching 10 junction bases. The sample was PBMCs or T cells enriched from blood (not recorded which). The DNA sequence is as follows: TGTGCCAGCAGTTTCCGACTGGGACAGGGGTTTGCCTACACCTTC. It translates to CASSFRLGQGFAYTF.